The present T cell receptor beta chain was sequenced within a study of OX40 agonist ivuxolimab in advanced cancers. Across the study: Every 2 weeks, patients got intravenous ivuxolimab at one of six dose levels (0.01-10 mg/kg).

The protocol was immunoSEQ multiplex PCR, while the TCRdb copy is restricted to in-frame clones and leaves out a portion. This sample carries 35,000 to 40,000 clones, 82% of them seen once, and the ten largest clones take under 2%. On this clone: Its matching antigen is unknown.

Patients were ineligible given autoimmune disease history or systemic immunosuppression. Study conclusions and caveats: CD8+ T cells (on average) carried more expanded clones than CD4+ T cells. CD4+ and CD8+ blood T cells expanded clonally by week 6 at 0.1 to 3.0 mg/kg.

Sequencing was performed on CD4+ or CD8+ T cells sorted from blood, taken in a trial of the OX40 agonist ivuxolimab. The clonotype originates from an adult with an advanced solid tumor such as melanoma, head and neck, liver or kidney cancer.

The CDR3 DNA reads TGTGCCAGTGGGGGACAGGTCCAAGAGACCCAGTACTTC. Amino acids: CASGGQVQETQYF. The V gene is TRBV19, the J gene TRBJ2-5, with 8 nucleotides matching TRBD1. V was clipped by 8 bases and J by 1 base; unmatched bases: 3. Germline values: CDR1 LNHDA, CDR2 SQIVND (reference sequence). The CDR3 is 13 residues long.